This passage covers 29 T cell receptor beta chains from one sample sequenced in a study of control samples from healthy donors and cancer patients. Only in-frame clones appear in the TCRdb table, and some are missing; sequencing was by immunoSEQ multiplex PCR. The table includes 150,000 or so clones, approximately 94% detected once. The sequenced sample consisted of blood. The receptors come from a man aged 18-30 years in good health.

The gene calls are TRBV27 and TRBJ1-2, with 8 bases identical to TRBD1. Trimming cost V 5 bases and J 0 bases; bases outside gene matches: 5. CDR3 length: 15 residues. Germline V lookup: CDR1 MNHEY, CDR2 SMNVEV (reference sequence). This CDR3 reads CASSHGQGPNYGYTF. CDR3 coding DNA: TGTGCCAGCAGTCATGGACAGGGCCCTAACTATGGCTACACCTTC.

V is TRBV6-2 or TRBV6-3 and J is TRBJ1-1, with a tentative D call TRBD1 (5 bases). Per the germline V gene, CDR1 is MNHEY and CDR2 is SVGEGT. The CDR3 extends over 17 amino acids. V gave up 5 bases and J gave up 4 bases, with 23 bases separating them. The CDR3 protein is CASSRADIPRRGTEAFF. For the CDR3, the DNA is TGTGCCAGCAGTCGGGCGGACATTCCTCGAAGGGGCACTGAAGCTTTCTTT.

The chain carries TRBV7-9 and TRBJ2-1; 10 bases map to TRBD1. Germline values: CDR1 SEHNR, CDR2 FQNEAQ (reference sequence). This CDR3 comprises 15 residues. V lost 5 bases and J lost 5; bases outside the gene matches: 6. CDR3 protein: CASSPGTGANNEQFF. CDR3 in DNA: TGTGCCAGCAGCCCTGGGACAGGGGCCAACAATGAGCAGTTCTTC.

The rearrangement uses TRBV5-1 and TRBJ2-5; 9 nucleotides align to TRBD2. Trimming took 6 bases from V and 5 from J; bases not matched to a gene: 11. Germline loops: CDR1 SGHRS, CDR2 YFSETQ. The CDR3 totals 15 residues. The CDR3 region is CASNPYGGGAETQYF. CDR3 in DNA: TGCGCCAGCAATCCCTACGGCGGGGGGGCGGAGACCCAGTACTTC. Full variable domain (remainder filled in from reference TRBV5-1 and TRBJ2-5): KAGVTQTPRYLIKTRGQQVTLSCSPISGHRSVSWYQQTPGQGLQFLFEYFSETQRNKGNFPGRFSGRQFSNSRSEMNVSTLELGDSALYLCASNPYGGGAETQYFGPGTRLLVL.

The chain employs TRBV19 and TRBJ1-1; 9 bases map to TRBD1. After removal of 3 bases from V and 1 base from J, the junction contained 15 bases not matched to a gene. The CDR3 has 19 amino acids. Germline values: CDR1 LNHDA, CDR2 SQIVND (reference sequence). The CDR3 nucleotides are TGTGCCAGTAGTATCAGGATCTCGGGACAGGGTCGTTCGAACACTGAAGCTTTCTTT. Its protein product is CASSIRISGQGRSNTEAFF.

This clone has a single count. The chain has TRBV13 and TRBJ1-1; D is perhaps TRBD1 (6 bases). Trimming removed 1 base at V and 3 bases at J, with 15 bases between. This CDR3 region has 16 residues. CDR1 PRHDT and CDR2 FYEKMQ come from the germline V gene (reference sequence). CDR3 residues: CASSLDIGTRYTEAFF. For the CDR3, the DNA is TGTGCCAGCAGCTTAGACATCGGGACACGATACACTGAAGCTTTCTTT. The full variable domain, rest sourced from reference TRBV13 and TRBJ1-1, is AAGVIQSPRHLIKEKRETATLKCYPIPRHDTVYWYQQGPGQDPQFLISFYEKMQSDKGSIPDRFSAQQFSDYHSELNMSSLELGDSALYFCASSLDIGTRYTEAFFGQGTRLTVV.

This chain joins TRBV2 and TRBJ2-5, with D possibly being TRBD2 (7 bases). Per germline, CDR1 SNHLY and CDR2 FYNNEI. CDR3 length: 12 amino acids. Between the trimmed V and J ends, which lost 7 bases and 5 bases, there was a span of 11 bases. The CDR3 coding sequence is TGTGCCAGCACAAGGGGGGGGGAGACCCAGTACTTC. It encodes CASTRGGETQYF.

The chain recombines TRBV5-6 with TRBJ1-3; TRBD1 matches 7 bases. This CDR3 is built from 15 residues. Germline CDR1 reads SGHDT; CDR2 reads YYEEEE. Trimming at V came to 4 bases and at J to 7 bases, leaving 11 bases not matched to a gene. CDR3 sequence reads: CASSPPSGTDNTIYF. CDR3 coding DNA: TGTGCCAGCAGCCCCCCCTCCGGGACAGACAACACCATATATTTT.

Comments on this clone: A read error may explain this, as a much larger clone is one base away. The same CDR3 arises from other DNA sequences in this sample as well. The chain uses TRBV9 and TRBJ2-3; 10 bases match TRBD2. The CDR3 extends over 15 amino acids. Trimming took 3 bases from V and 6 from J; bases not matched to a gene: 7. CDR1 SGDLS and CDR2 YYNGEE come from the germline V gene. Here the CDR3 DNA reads TGTGCCAGCAGCGGTTCAGCGGGGGGGAGGGATACGCAGTATTTT. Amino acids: CASSGSAGGRDTQYF. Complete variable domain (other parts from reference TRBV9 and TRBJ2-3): DSGVTQTPKHLITATGQRVTLRCSPRSGDLSVYWYQQSLDQGLQFLIQYYNGEERAKGNILERFSAQQFPDLHSELNLSSLELGDSALYFCASSGSAGGRDTQYFGPGTRLTVL.

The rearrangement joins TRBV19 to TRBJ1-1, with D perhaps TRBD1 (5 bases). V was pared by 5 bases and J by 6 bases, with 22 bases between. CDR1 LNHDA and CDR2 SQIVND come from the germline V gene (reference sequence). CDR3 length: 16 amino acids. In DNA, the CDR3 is TGTGCCAGTAGTCCCGCCGGGGAGGGGTCGTGGCCTGAAGCTTTCTTT. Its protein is CASSPAGEGSWPEAFF.

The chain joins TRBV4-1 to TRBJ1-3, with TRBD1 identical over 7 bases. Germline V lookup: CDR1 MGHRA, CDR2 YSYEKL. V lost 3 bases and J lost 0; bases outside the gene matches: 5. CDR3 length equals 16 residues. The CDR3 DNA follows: TGCGCCAGCAGCCACACCGACAGGGCCTCTGGAAACACCATATATTTT. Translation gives CASSHTDRASGNTIYF.

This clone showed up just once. Here the CDR3 DNA reads TGTGCCAGCAGCTTACAGGGGTTCGAGCAGTACTTC. Amino acid sequence: CASSLQGFEQYF. The V and J genes are TRBV7-9 and TRBJ2-7; D perhaps matches TRBD1 (6 bases). V lost 2 bases and J 6 bases, leaving 8 bases between the germline ends. The CDR3 sequence is 12 residues long. Germline CDR1 is SEHNR and CDR2 is FQNEAQ (reference sequence).

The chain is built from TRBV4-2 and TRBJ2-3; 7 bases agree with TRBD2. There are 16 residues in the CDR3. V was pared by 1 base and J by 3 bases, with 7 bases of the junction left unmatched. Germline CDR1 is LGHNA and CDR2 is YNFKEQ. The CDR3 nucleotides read TGTGCCAGCAGCCAAGGGGAGGGAGGGCAAACAGATACGCAGTATTTT. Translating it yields CASSQGEGGQTDTQYF.

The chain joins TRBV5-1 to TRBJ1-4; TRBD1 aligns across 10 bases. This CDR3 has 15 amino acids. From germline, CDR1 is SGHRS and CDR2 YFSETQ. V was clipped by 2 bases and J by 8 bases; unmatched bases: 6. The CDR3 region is CASSFTGTGEEKLFF. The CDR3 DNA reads TGCGCCAGCAGCTTCACCGGGACAGGGGAGGAAAAACTGTTTTTT.

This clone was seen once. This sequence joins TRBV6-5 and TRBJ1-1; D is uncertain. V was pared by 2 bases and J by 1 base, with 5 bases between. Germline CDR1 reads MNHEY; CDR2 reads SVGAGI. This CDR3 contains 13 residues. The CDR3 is CASSYRANTEAFF. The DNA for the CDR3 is TGTGCCAGCAGTTACAGGGCGAACACTGAAGCTTTCTTT.

The CDR3 nucleotides read TGTGCCACCCGCCAGGGGAGACCTAAATTATTGAACACTGAAGCTTTCTTT. This encodes CATRQGRPKLLNTEAFF. The V and J genes are TRBV5-8 and TRBJ1-1, with D tentatively TRBD1 (6 bases). The CDR3 spans 17 residues. The germline CDR1 and CDR2 sequences are SGHTS and YDEGEE. Trimming took 9 bases from V and 0 from J, leaving 24 bases between them.

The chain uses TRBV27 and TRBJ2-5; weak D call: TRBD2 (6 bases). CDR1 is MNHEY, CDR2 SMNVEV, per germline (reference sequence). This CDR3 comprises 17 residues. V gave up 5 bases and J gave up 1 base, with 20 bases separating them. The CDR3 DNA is TGTGCCAGCAGTCCCATTGTTTGGGACTCAGGCCAAGAGACCCAGTACTTC. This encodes CASSPIVWDSGQETQYF.

CDR3 in DNA: TGTGCCATCAGTGAGGCCCGGGAGCAGTACTTC. Its protein product is CAISEAREQYF. V gene TRBV10-3 combines with J gene TRBJ2-7; D is undetermined. V was shortened by 2 bases and J by 7 bases, with 6 bases between the two germline ends. The CDR3 spans 11 residues. The V gene's germline CDR1 is ENHRY and CDR2 SYGVKD.

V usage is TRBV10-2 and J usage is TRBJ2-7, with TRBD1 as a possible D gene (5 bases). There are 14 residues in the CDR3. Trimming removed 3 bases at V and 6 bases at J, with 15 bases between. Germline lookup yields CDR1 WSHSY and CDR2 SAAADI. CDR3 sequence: CASSDRAGSGEQYF. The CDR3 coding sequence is TGCGCCAGCAGTGACAGGGCCGGGTCTGGCGAGCAGTACTTC.

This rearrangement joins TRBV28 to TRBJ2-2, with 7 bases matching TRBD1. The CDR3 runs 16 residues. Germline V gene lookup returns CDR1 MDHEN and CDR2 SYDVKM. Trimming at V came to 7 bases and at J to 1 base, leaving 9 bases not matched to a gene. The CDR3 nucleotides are TGTGCCAGCACCGAAGGGGGCAGGGAGAACACCGGGGAGCTGTTTTTT. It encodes CASTEGGRENTGELFF.

CDR3 sequence: CASSSDGQGRQYF. The CDR3 DNA follows: TGTGCCAGCAGCTCCGATGGACAGGGGCGGCAATATTTT. The gene calls are TRBV7-6 and TRBJ1-3, with TRBD1 matching over 9 bases. This CDR3 spans 13 amino acids. Germline CDR1 SGHVS, CDR2 FNYEAQ. The ends lost 4 bases at V and 15 bases at J; junction bases unmatched: 10.

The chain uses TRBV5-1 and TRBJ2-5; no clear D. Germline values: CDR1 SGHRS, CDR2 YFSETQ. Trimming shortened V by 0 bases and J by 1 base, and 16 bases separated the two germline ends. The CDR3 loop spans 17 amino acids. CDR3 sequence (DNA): TGCGCCAGCAGCTTGGATCTCCGACGTACGGGCCAAGAGACCCAGTACTTC. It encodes CASSLDLRRTGQETQYF.

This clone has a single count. The CDR3 nucleotides are TGCGCCAGCAGCCGCCGACTAGCGGGGGGGCCAAACGAGCAGTACTTC. It yields the protein CASSRRLAGGPNEQYF. The chain links TRBV4-1 to TRBJ2-7, with 14 positions matching TRBD2. The CDR3 is 16 residues long. CDR1 MGHRA and CDR2 YSYEKL come from the germline V gene. With 4 bases clipped from V and 5 bases from J, the junction kept 7 bases outside the gene matches.

DNA of the CDR3: TGTGCCAGCAGTTACGAGGGAAACACTGAAGCTTTCTTT. It translates to CASSYEGNTEAFF. This rearrangement joins TRBV6-2 or TRBV6-3 to TRBJ1-1; D unresolved. CDR3 length: 13 residues. CDR1 and CDR2 from the germline V gene are MNHEY and SVGEGT. V shed 2 bases and J shed 2 bases, with 6 bases lying between them.

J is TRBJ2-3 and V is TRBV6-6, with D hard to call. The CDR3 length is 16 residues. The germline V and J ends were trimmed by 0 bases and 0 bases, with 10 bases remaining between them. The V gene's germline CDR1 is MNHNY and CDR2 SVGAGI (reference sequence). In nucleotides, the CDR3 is TGTGCCAGCAGTTACTCAATCCATAGGAGCACAGATACGCAGTATTTT. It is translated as CASSYSIHRSTDTQYF.

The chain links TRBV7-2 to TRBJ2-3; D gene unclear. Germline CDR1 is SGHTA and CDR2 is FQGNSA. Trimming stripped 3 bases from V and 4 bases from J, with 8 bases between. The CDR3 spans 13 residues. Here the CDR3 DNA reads TGTGCCAGCAGCTTCGTCGGCCCAGATACGCAGTATTTT. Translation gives CASSFVGPDTQYF.

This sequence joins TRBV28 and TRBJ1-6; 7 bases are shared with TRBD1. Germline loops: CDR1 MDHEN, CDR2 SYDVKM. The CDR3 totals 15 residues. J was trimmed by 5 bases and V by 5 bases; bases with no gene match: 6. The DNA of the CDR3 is TGTGCCAGCAGTCCCGGGACAGCCAATAATTCACCCCTCCACTTT. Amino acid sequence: CASSPGTANNSPLHF.

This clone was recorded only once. The chain's CDR3 is CASSAIRVNTEAFF. The CDR3 DNA is TGTGCCAGCAGCGCCATAAGGGTGAACACTGAAGCTTTCTTT. The chain combines TRBV6-2 or TRBV6-3 with TRBJ1-1; D gene unclear. Trimming took off 6 bases at V and 0 bases at J, with 11 bases between the two ends. CDR1 and CDR2 from the germline V gene are MNHEY and SVGEGT. The CDR3 spans 14 residues.

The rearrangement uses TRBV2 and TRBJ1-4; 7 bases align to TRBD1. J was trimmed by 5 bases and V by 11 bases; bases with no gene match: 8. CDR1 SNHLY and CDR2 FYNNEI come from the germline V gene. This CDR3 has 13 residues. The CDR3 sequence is CAEKGQLNEKLFF. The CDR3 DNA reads TGTGCCGAAAAGGGACAGTTAAATGAAAAACTGTTTTTT.